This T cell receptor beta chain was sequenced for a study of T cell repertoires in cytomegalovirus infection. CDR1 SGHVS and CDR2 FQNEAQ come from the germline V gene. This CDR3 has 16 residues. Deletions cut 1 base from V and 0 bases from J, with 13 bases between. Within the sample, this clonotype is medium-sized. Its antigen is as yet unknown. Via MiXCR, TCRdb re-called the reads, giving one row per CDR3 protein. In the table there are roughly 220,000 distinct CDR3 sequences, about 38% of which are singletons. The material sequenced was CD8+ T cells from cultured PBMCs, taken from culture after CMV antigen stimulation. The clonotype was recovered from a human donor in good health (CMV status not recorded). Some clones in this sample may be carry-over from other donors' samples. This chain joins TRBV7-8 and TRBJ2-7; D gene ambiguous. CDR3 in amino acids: CASSLGVARLSYEQYF. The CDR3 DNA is TGTGCCAGCAGCTTAGGTGTAGCCAGGCTCTCCTACGAGCAGTACTTC. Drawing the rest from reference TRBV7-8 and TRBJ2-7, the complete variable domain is GAGVSQSPRYKVAKRGQDVALRCDPISGHVSLFWYQQALGQGPEFLTYFQNEAQLDKSGLPSDRFFAERPEGSVSTLKIQRTQQEDSAVYLCASSLGVARLSYEQYFGPGTRLTVT.